This is a list of T cell receptor beta chains from one sample in a study of T cells in Graves' hyperthyroidism and ophthalmopathy. One entry per CDR3 protein, called by TCRdb with MiXCR from the multiplex PCR reads. The repertoire consists of about 350,000 distinct CDR3 sequences, with around 13% occurring once and the leading ten covering 20% to 25%. What was sequenced was blood. These receptor sequences come from a woman in her 30s with Graves' hyperthyroidism. Each CDR3 is given with its conserved first and last residue. The order of the fields is J gene, D gene, clone size, V gene, CDR3 protein, CDR3 DNA. The D gene is left open where the match is weak. Some rows have no size entry. The others give once, few or many, or a class for an expanded clone.

TRBJ2-1	-	many	TRBV24-1	CATSQRGRYNEQFF	TGTGCCACCAGTCAGCGTGGGAGGTATAATGAGCAGTTCTTC
TRBJ1-5	-	many	TRBV3-1	CASSRTGGGQPQHF	TGTGCCAGCAGCCGGACGGGAGGGGGTCAGCCCCAGCATTTT
TRBJ2-3	-	many	TRBV28	CASSRSGRTDTQYF	TGTGCCAGCAGTCGATCGGGACGCACAGATACGCAGTATTTT
TRBJ1-5	-	many	TRBV6-2/TRBV6-3	CASSTRGQPQHF	TGTGCCAGCAGTACTAGGGGCCAGCCCCAGCATTTT
TRBJ2-4	-	many	TRBV28	CASTTPMDIQYF	TGTGCCAGCACTACGCCCATGGACATTCAGTACTTC
TRBJ2-1	TRBD1	few	TRBV15	CATSRPTGGYNEQFF	TGTGCCACCAGCAGACCGACAGGGGGCTACAATGAGCAGTTCTTC
TRBJ1-5	-	many	TRBV30	CACFSLPRQPQHF	TGTGCCTGTTTTTCGCTGCCCCGGCAGCCCCAGCATTTT
TRBJ1-1	-	few	TRBV20-1	CSAKKRARPNTEAFF	TGCAGTGCCAAAAAGAGGGCAAGGCCGAACACTGAAGCTTTCTTT
TRBJ2-7	TRBD2	many	TRBV7-2	CASSLSQREYEQYF	TGTGCCAGCAGCTTATCTCAGCGGGAGTACGAGCAGTACTTC
TRBJ2-7	-	many	TRBV20-1	CSAYSGTYEQYF	TGCAGTGCTTATAGCGGTACCTACGAGCAGTACTTC
TRBJ1-3	-	-	TRBV7-2	CASTDPGDAGNTIYF	TGTGCCAGCACCGACCCGGGAGATGCTGGAAACACCATATATTTT
TRBJ2-1	TRBD2	-	TRBV7-9	CASVPRGTRLNEQFF	TGTGCCAGCGTCCCTAGGGGGACTAGACTTAATGAGCAGTTCTTC
TRBJ2-7	-	many	TRBV29-1	CSVDDGAYEQYF	TGCAGCGTTGATGACGGCGCCTACGAGCAGTACTTC
TRBJ2-2	-	few	TRBV4-2	CASSQDVGANTGELFF	TGTGCCAGCAGCCAAGACGTCGGGGCTAACACCGGGGAGCTGTTTTTT
TRBJ1-6	-	many	TRBV28	CASSLGSGYRSPLHF	TGTGCCAGCAGTCTAGGATCAGGGTATCGCTCACCCCTCCACTTT
TRBJ2-3	TRBD2	many	TRBV20-1	CSARDVSTGGDTDTQYF	TGCAGTGCTAGAGATGTTTCGACGGGAGGTGACACAGATACGCAGTATTTT
TRBJ1-1	-	many	TRBV20-1	CSALERWAFF	TGCAGTGCTCTGGAAAGGTGGGCTTTCTTT
TRBJ2-1	-	many	TRBV27	CASSLAGNEQFF	TGTGCCAGCAGTTTGGCCGGCAATGAGCAGTTCTTC
TRBJ2-7	TRBD1	few	TRBV7-2	CASSRATGLGEQYF	TGTGCCAGCAGCCGGGCGACAGGGCTGGGCGAGCAGTACTTC
TRBJ2-5	TRBD1	-	TRBV20-1	CSARRTGTETQYF	TGCAGTGCTAGGCGGACAGGGACGGAGACCCAGTACTTC
TRBJ2-3	-	many	TRBV2	CASSRDGVTDTQYF	TGTGCCAGCTCCCGGGATGGCGTCACAGATACGCAGTATTTT
TRBJ1-3	TRBD1	-	TRBV7-9	CASSRQGHSDTIYF	TGTGCCAGCAGCAGACAGGGACATTCGGACACCATATATTTT